This T cell receptor (beta chain) was obtained from a study of tumor-infiltrating lymphocytes in primary liver carcinoma. Total RNA and DNA came together from approximately 20-30 mg of bulk tissue without cell sorting. V was shortened by 2 bases and J by 7 bases, with 16 bases between the two germline ends. The germline V gene encodes CDR1 SGHNT and CDR2 YYREEE (reference sequence). The CDR3 extends over 15 amino acids. From about 0.5 ug of total RNA, TCR beta-specific cDNA was reverse-transcribed using a constant-region primer. Investigators got TCR beta libraries out of three nested multiplex PCR rounds, done with slightly modified ARM-PCR. Each of the first two PCR rounds ran approximately 11 cycles with TRBV1-TRBV30 forward and C-beta reverse primers. Via MiXCR, TCRdb re-called the multiplex PCR reads, giving one row per CDR3 protein. Altogether about 37,000 distinct CDR3 sequences are present, about 75% being singletons, with the ten largest covering 37%.

The chain couples TRBV5-4 to TRBJ2-1; no clear D. The TCR was taken from a man aged 40-50 years with primary liver carcinoma and hepatitis B virus infection. The source material was tumor-adjacent normal liver tissue. The CDR3 here is CASSFGSGRKNEQFF. The CDR3 DNA reads TGTGCCAGCAGCTTCGGGTCCGGAAGGAAGAATGAGCAGTTCTTC.